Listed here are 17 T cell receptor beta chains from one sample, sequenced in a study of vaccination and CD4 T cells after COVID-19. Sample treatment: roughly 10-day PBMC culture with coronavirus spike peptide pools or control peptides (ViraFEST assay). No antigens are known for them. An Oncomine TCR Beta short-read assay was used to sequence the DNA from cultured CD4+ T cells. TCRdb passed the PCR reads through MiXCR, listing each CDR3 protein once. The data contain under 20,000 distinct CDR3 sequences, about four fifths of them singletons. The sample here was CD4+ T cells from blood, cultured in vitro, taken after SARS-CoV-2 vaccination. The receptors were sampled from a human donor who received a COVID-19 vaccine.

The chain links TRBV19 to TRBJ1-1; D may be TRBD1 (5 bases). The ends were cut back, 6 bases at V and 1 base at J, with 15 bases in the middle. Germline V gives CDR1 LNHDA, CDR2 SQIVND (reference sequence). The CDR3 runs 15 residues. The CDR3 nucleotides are TGTGCCAGTAGCGACCCGGGACGAGGGAACACTGAAGCTTTCTTT. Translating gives CASSDPGRGNTEAFF. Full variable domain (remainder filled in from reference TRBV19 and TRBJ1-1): DGGITQSPKYLFRKEGQNVTLSCEQNLNHDAMYWYRQDPGQGLRLIYYSQIVNDFQKGDIAEGYSVSREKKESFPLTVTSAQKNPTAFYLCASSDPGRGNTEAFFGQGTRLTVV.

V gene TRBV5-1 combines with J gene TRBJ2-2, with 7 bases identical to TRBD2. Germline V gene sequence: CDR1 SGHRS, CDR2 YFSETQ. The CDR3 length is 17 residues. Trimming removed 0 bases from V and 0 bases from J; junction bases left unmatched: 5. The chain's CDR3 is CASSLGSAGTNTGELFF. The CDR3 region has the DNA TGCGCCAGCAGCTTGGGATCAGCGGGGACGAACACCGGGGAGCTGTTTTTT.

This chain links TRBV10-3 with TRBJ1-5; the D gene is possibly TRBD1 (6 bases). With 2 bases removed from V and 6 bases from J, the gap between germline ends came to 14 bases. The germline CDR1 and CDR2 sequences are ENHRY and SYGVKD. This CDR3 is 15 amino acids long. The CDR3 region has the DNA TGTGCCATCAGTGAGACGCAGGGGTTAGGTCAGCCCCAGCATTTT. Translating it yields CAISETQGLGQPQHF.

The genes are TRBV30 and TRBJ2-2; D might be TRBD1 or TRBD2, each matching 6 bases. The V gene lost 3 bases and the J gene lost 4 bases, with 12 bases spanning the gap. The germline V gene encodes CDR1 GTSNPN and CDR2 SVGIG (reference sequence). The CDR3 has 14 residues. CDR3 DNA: TGTGCCTGGAGGGCAGGGGAGGTCACCGGGGAGCTGTTTTTT. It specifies CAWRAGEVTGELFF.

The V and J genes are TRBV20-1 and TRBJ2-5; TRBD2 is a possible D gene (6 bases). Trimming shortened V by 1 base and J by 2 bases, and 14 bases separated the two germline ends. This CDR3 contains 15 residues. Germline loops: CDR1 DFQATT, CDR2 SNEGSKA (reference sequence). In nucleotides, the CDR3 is TGCAGTGCTAGAGGAGGCGTCGCGGGGCAAGAGACCCAGTACTTC. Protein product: CSARGGVAGQETQYF.

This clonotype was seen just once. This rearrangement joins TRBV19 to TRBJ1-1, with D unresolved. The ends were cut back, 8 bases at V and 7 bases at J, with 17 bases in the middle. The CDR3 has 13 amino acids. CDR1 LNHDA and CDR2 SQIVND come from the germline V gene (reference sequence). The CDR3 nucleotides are TGTGCCAGTGAGGCAGGAAGGAATGGTGAAGCTTTCTTT. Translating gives CASEAGRNGEAFF.

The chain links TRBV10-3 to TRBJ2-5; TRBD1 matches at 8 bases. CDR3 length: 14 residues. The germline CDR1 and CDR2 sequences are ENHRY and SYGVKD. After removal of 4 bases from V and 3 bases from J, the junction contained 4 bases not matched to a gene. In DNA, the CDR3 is TGTGCCATCAGTGGGGGACAGGCCAAAGAGACCCAGTACTTC. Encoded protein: CAISGGQAKETQYF.

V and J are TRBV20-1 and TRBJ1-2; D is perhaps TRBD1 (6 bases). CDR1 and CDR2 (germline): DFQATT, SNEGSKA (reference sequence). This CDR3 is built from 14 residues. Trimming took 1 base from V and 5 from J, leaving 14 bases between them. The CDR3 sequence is CSARVFSTGYGYTF. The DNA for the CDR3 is TGCAGTGCTAGAGTTTTTTCAACAGGGTATGGCTACACCTTC.

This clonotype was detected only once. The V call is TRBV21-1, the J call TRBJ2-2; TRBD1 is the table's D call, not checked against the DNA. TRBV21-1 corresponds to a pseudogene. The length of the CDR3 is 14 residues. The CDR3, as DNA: TGTGCCAGCAGCAGGACAGGGGAGACCGGGGAGCTGTTTTTT. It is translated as CASSRTGETGELFF.

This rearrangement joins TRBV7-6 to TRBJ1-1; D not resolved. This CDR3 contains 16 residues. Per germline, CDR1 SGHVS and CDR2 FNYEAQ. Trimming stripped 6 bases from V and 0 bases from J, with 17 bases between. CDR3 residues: CASSHGVYPMNTEAFF. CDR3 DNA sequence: TGTGCCAGCAGTCACGGGGTCTACCCTATGAACACTGAAGCTTTCTTT.

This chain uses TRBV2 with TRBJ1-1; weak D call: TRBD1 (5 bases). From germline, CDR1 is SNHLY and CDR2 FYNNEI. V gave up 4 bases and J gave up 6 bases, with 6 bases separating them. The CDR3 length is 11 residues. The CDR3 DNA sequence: TGTGCCAGCAGTGTGGGGGCTGAAGCTTTCTTT. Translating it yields CASSVGAEAFF. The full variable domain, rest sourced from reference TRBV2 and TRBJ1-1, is EPEVTQTPSHQVTQMGQEVILRCVPISNHLYFYWYRQILGQKVEFLVSFYNNEISEKSEIFDDQFSVERPDGSNFTLKIRSTKLEDSAMYFCASSVGAEAFFGQGTRLTVV.

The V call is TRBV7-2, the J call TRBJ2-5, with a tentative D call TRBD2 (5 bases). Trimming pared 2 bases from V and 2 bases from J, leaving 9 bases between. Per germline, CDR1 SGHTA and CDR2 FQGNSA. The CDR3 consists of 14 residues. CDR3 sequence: CASSLYGEQETQYF. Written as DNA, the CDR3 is TGTGCCAGCAGCTTATACGGGGAACAAGAGACCCAGTACTTC. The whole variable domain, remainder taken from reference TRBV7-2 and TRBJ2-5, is GAGVSQSPSNKVTEKGKDVELRCDPISGHTALYWYRQSLGQGLEFLIYFQGNSAPDKSGLPSDRFSAERTGGSVSTLTIQRTQQEDSAVYLCASSLYGEQETQYFGPGTRLLVL.

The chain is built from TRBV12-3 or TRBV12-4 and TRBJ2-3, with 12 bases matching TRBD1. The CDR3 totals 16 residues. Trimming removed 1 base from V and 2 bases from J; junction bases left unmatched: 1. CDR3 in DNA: TGTGCCAGCAGTTTAGTGGGACAGGGGGCCACAGATACGCAGTATTTT. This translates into CASSLVGQGATDTQYF.

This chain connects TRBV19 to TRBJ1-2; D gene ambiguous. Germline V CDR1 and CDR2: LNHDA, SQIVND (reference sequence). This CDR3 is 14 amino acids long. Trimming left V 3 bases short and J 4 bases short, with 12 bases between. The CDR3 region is CASSIVGISYGYTF. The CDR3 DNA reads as TGTGCCAGTAGTATTGTGGGCATCAGCTATGGCTACACCTTC.

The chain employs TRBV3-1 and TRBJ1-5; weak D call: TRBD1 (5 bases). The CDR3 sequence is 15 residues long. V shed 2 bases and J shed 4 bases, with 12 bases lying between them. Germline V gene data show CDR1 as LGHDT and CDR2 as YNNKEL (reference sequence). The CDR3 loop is CASSQYPRENQPQHF. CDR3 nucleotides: TGTGCCAGCAGCCAATATCCCAGGGAGAATCAGCCCCAGCATTTT.

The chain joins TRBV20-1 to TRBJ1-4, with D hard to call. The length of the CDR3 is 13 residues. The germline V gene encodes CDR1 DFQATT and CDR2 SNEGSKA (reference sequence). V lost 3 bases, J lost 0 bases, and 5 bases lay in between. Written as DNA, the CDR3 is TGCAGTGCTAGTTTCGCAACTAATGAAAAACTGTTTTTT. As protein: CSASFATNEKLFF.

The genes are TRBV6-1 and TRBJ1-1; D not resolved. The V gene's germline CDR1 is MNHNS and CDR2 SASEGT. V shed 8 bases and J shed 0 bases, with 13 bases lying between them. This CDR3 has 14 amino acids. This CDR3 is CASGRARVNTEAFF. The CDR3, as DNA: TGTGCCAGCGGTAGAGCACGGGTGAACACTGAAGCTTTCTTT.